This record concerns one TCR beta chain sequence. Its target is not known. This sample stems from a study of CD8 T cells in Susac syndrome. Findings and limits, study-wide: There was no clonal expansion in the CD4+ T cell repertoires of Susac syndrome.

RNA totalling roughly 0.45 to 1 ug underwent reverse transcription with random hexamers. TCRdb redid the calling of the immunoSEQ multiplex PCR reads with MiXCR, one entry per CDR3 protein. The table records roughly 250,000 distinct CDR3 sequences, 95% to 97% of them present only once. Sequencing of TCR beta was performed on blood CD8+ T cells and on blood CD4+ T cells. The CDR3 extends over 19 amino acids. V lost 1 base, J lost 2 bases, and 11 bases stayed unmatched. Germline V lookup: CDR1 SGHRS, CDR2 YFSETQ. The sample consisted of CD4+ T cells from PBMCs. The clonotype comes from a human donor with Susac syndrome. The J gene is TRBJ2-5, the V gene TRBV5-1, with TRBD2 matching over 13 bases. CDR3 in amino acids: CASSLRTSGRGGAQETQYF. DNA for the CDR3: TGCGCCAGCAGCTTGAGGACTAGCGGGAGAGGGGGGGCGCAAGAGACCCAGTACTTC.